The present TCR beta chain was sequenced within a study of CD8 T cells in ankylosing spondylitis. MiXCR was run by TCRdb on the 5' RACE reads, yielding one entry per CDR3 protein. Of under 250,000 distinct CDR3 sequences in the sample, approximately 7.3% were seen once. To note about this clonotype: No antigen is known for it.

Whole-study results and caveats: Within peripheral blood, clones linked to disease were CD8+ and relatively rare. Ankylosing spondylitis blood seemed to carry a telltale TCR beta motif made of under 10 highly homologous variants.

Specimen: blood, either unsorted or a sorted T cell fraction (not recorded which). The TCR comes from a male donor with ankylosing spondylitis.

CDR3 sequence (DNA): TGTGCCAGCAGTTTGGGGACAACTTGGTATGGCTACACCTTC. Protein sequence: CASSLGTTWYGYTF. The chain uses TRBV28 and TRBJ1-2, with D tentatively TRBD1 (6 bases). The V end lost 3 bases, the J end lost 5 bases, and 13 bases lay between the germline ends. The CDR3 is 14 amino acids. Germline CDR1 MDHEN, CDR2 SYDVKM.